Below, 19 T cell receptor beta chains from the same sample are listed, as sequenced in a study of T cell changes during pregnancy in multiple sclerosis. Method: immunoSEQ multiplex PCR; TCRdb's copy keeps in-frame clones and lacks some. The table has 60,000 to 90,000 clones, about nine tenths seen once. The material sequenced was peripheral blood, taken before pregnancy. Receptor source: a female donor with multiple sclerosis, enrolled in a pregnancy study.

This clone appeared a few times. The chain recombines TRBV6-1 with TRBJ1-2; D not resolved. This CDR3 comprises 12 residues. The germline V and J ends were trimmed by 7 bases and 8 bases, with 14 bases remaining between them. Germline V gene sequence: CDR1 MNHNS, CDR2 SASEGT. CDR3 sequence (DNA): TGTGCCAGCAACGAGGCTTCGTGGGGCTACACCTTC. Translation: CASNEASWGYTF.

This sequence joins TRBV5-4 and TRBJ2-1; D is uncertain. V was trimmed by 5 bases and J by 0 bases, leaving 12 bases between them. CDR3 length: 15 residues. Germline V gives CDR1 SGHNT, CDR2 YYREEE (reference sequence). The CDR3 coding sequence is TGTGCCAGCAGAGATCCGACAAGCTCCTACAATGAGCAGTTCTTC. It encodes CASRDPTSSYNEQFF.

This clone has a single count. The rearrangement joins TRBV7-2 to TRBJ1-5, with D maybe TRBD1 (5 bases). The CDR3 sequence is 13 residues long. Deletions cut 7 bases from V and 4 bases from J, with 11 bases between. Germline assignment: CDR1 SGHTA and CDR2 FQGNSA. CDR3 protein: CASTWGGNQPQHF. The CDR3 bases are TGTGCCAGCACCTGGGGGGGTAATCAGCCCCAGCATTTT. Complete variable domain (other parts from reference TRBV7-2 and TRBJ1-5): GAGVSQSPSNKVTEKGKDVELRCDPISGHTALYWYRQSLGQGLEFLIYFQGNSAPDKSGLPSDRFSAERTGGSVSTLTIQRTQQEDSAVYLCASTWGGNQPQHFGDGTRLSIL.

DNA for the CDR3: TGTGCCAGCAGTCTGGACAGGGGCTTCATTTATGAGCAGTTCTTC. It is translated as CASSLDRGFIYEQFF. The chain links TRBV28 to TRBJ2-1; 9 nucleotides match TRBD1. CDR3 length equals 15 residues. V lost 5 bases and J lost 8; bases outside the gene matches: 10. The germline V gene has CDR1 MDHEN and CDR2 SYDVKM.

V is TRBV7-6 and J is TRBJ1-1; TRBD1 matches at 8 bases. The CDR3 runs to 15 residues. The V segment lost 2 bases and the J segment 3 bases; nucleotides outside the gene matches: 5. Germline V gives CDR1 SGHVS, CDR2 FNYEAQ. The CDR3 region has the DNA TGTGCCAGCAGCTTAAGACAGGGGCCGGACACTGAAGCTTTCTTT. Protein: CASSLRQGPDTEAFF.

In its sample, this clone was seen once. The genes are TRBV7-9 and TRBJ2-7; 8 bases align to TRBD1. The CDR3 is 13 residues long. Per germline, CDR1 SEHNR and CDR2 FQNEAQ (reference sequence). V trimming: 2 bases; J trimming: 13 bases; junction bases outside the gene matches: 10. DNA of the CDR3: TGTGCCAGCAGCTTATTTGGTCCAGGGGGCATCTACTTC. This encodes CASSLFGPGGIYF. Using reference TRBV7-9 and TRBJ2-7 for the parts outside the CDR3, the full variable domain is DTGVSQNPRHKITKRGQNVTFRCDPISEHNRLYWYRQTLGQGPEFLTYFQNEAQLEKSRLLSDRFSAERPKGSFSTLEIQRTEQGDSAMYLCASSLFGPGGIYFGPGTRLTVT.

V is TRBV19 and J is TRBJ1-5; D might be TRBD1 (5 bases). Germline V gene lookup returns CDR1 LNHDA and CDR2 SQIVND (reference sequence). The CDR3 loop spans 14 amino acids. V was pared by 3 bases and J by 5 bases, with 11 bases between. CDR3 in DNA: TGTGCCAGTAGTATTGAAGACAGATATCAGCCCCAGCATTTT. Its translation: CASSIEDRYQPQHF.

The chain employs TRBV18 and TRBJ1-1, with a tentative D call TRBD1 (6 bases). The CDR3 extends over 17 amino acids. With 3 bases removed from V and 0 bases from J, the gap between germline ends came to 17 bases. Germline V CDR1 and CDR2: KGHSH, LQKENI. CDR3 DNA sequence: TGTGCCAGCTCACCCGGACAGATAAAGGTGATGAACACTGAAGCTTTCTTT. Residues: CASSPGQIKVMNTEAFF.

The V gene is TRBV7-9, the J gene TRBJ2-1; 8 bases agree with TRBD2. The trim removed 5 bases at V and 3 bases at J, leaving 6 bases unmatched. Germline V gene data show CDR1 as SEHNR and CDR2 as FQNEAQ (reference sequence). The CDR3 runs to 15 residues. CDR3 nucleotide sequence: TGTGCCAGCAGCCGGGGGCGGGGGGTCTACAATGAGCAGTTCTTC. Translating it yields CASSRGRGVYNEQFF.

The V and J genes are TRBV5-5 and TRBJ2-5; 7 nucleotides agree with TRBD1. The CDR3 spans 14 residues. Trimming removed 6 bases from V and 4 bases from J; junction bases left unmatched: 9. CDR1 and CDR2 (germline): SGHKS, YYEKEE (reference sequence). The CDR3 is CASIPPGGRETQYF. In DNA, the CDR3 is TGTGCCAGCATTCCTCCAGGGGGACGAGAGACCCAGTACTTC.

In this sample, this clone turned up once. In DNA, the CDR3 is TGTGCCACAAACGCGCCGGGACAGAATTTCTATGGCTACACCTTC. It specifies CATNAPGQNFYGYTF. The V call is TRBV15, the J call TRBJ1-2; 7 positions match TRBD1. Germline V gene data show CDR1 as LNHNV and CDR2 as YYDKDF (reference sequence). This CDR3 is 15 amino acids long. J lost 4 bases, V lost 9 bases, and 14 bases had no gene match.

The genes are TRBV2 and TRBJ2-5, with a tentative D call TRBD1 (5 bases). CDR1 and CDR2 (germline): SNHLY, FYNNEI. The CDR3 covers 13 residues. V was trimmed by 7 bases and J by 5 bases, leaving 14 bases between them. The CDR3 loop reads CASNGPGKETQYF. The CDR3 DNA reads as TGTGCCAGCAATGGTCCAGGGAAGGAGACCCAGTACTTC.

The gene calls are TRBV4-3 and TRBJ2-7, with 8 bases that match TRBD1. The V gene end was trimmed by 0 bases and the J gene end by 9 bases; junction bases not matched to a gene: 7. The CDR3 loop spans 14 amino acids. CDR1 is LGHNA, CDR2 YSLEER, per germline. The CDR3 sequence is CASSQDDRGTRQYF. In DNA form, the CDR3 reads TGCGCCAGCAGCCAAGACGACAGGGGAACCCGGCAGTACTTC.

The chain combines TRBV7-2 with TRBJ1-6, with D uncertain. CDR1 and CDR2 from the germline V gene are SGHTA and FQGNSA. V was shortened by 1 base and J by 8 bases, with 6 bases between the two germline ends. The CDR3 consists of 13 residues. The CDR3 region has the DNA TGTGCCAGCAGCTTAGACGGTTATTCACCCCTCCACTTT. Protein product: CASSLDGYSPLHF. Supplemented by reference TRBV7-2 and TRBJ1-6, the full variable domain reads GAGVSQSPSNKVTEKGKDVELRCDPISGHTALYWYRQSLGQGLEFLIYFQGNSAPDKSGLPSDRFSAERTGGSVSTLTIQRTQQEDSAVYLCASSLDGYSPLHFGNGTRLTVT.

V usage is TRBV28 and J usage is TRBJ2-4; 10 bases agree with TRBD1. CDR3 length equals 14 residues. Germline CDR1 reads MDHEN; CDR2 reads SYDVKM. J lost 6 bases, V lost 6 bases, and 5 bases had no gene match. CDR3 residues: CASRDRGFRNIQYF. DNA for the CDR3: TGTGCCAGCAGGGACAGGGGGTTTAGAAACATTCAGTACTTC.

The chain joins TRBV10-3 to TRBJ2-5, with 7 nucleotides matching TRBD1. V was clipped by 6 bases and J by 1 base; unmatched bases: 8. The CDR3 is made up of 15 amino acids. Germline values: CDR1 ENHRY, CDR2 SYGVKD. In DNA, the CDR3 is TGTGCCATCAGCGCGAGGGACAGTGGCCAAGAGACCCAGTACTTC. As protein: CAISARDSGQETQYF.

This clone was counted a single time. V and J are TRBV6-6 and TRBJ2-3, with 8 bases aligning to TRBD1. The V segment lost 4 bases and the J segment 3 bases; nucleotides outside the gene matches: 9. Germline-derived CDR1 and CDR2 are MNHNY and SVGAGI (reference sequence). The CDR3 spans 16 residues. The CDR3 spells CASSLVPRDRTDTQYF. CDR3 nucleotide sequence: TGTGCCAGCAGTTTGGTACCACGGGACAGGACAGATACGCAGTATTTT.

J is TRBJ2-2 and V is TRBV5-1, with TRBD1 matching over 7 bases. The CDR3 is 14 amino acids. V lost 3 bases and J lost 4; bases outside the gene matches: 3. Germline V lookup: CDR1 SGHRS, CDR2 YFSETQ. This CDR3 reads CASSSAGGTGELFF. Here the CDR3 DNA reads TGCGCCAGCAGCTCAGCAGGGGGCACCGGGGAGCTGTTTTTT.

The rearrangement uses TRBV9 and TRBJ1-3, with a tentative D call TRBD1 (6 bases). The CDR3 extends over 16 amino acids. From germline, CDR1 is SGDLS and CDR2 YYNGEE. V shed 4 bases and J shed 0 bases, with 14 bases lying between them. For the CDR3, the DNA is TGTGCCAGCAGCTTTTCAGGGGATCCCTCTGGAAACACCATATATTTT. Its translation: CASSFSGDPSGNTIYF.